The 21 T cell receptor beta chains presented below share a single source sample, sequenced in a study of cytomegalovirus exposure and HLA in healthy donors. A multiplex PCR was run with 60 Vbeta primers and 13 Jbeta primers. Libraries were prepared by immunoSEQ multiplex PCR; TCRdb keeps only in-frame clonotypes and omits some of them. This sample has over 150,000 clones, with roughly three quarters found just once. Input material: PBMCs. These receptors all stem from a woman aged 18-30 years in good health and CMV-seronegative.

The chain couples TRBV5-8 to TRBJ2-1; a weak D match, TRBD2 (5 bases). Germline V gives CDR1 SGHTS, CDR2 YDEGEE. The CDR3 length is 17 residues. The ends were cut back, 2 bases at V and 2 bases at J, with 17 bases in the middle. DNA of the CDR3: TGTGCCAGCAGCTTTTTGGGAAAAAGCGGCACCTACAATGAGCAGTTCTTC. It codes for CASSFLGKSGTYNEQFF.

This chain uses TRBV10-2 with TRBJ2-2, with TRBD1 as a possible D gene (5 bases). Looked up from germline, CDR1 is WSHSY and CDR2 is SAAADI. The CDR3 has 14 amino acids. V was pared by 8 bases and J by 1 base, with 11 bases between. DNA of the CDR3: TGCGCCAGCCAAATCGGACAGAACACCGGGGAGCTGTTTTTT. Translation: CASQIGQNTGELFF.

The genes are TRBV11-2 and TRBJ1-6; TRBD1 is a possible D gene (6 bases). CDR1 is SGHAT, CDR2 FQNNGV, per germline. Deletions cut 0 bases from V and 14 bases from J, with 11 bases between. The CDR3 runs 13 residues. CDR3 sequence (DNA): TGTGCCAGCAGCTTAGAGACAGGTTTGGCCCTCCACTTT. Amino acids: CASSLETGLALHF.

The chain joins TRBV29-1 to TRBJ2-5, with D possibly matching TRBD1 (5 bases). This CDR3 contains 14 residues. The V end lost 0 bases, the J end lost 5 bases, and 13 bases lay between the germline ends. The germline CDR1 and CDR2 sequences are SQVTM and ANQGSEA. This CDR3 reads CSVEEPQGTETQYF. CDR3 nucleotides: TGCAGCGTTGAAGAACCCCAGGGTACGGAGACCCAGTACTTC.

The rearrangement uses TRBV14 and TRBJ1-6; 7 bases agree with TRBD1. The germline V gene encodes CDR1 SGHDN and CDR2 FVKESK. V trimming: 5 bases; J trimming: 9 bases; junction bases outside the gene matches: 4. The CDR3 sequence is 13 residues long. In nucleotides, the CDR3 is TGTGCCAGCAGCAGACAGGGTTTTTCACCCCTCCACTTT. Translated: CASSRQGFSPLHF. The full variable domain, its missing parts supplied by reference TRBV14 and TRBJ1-6, is EAGVTQFPSHSVIEKGQTVTLRCDPISGHDNLYWYRRVMGKEIKFLLHFVKESKQDESGMPNNRFLAERTGGTYSTLKVQPAELEDSGVYFCASSRQGFSPLHFGNGTRLTVT.

V gene TRBV18 combines with J gene TRBJ1-2; 7 positions match TRBD1. There are 14 residues in the CDR3. Trimming removed 3 bases from V and 6 bases from J; junction bases left unmatched: 7. The germline V gene encodes CDR1 KGHSH and CDR2 LQKENI. In DNA form, the CDR3 reads TGTGCCAGCTCACCGGTTGGACAGGCGGATGGCTACACCTTC. Protein sequence: CASSPVGQADGYTF. The full variable domain, in which reference TRBV18 and TRBJ1-2 provide the parts outside the CDR3, is NAGVMQNPRHLVRRRGQEARLRCSPMKGHSHVYWYRQLPEEGLKFMVYLQKENIIDESGMPKERFSAEFPKEGPSILRIQQVVRGDSAAYFCASSPVGQADGYTFGSGTRLTVV.

The chain uses TRBV6-1 and TRBJ1-4; D perhaps matches TRBD1 (6 bases). Trimming stripped 3 bases from V and 6 bases from J, with 11 bases between. The germline CDR1 and CDR2 sequences are MNHNS and SASEGT. The CDR3 is 14 residues long. CDR3 coding DNA: TGTGCCAGCAGTGAGTGGGACAATGATGAAAAACTGTTTTTT. Its protein is CASSEWDNDEKLFF.

J is TRBJ2-1 and V is TRBV7-3; 14 bases match TRBD2. The CDR3 loop spans 15 amino acids. The trim removed 5 bases at V and 9 bases at J, leaving 6 bases unmatched. Germline CDR1 and CDR2: SGHTA and FQGTGA. CDR3 sequence: CASSPGTSGRGEQFF. In nucleotides, the CDR3 is TGTGCCAGCAGCCCCGGGACTAGCGGGAGAGGTGAGCAGTTCTTC.

This clone was observed once. V gene TRBV9 combines with J gene TRBJ2-1; TRBD1 agrees at 8 bases. This CDR3 spans 12 amino acids. V lost 7 bases, J lost 5 bases, and 2 bases stayed unmatched. Germline lookup yields CDR1 SGDLS and CDR2 YYNGEE. CDR3 sequence reads: CASGGQDNEQFF. In nucleotides, the CDR3 is TGTGCCAGCGGGGGACAGGACAATGAGCAGTTCTTC.

The gene calls are TRBV7-8 and TRBJ2-7, with 8 bases matching TRBD2. V shed 5 bases, J shed 3 bases, and the junction held 12 bases outside the gene matches. There are 16 residues in the CDR3. CDR1 and CDR2 (germline): SGHVS, FQNEAQ. DNA for the CDR3: TGTGCCAGCAGCCCCCCTGTTCAAGCGGGAGTCTACGAGCAGTACTTC. Translation: CASSPPVQAGVYEQYF. Looking up the rest from reference TRBV7-8 and TRBJ2-7 gives the full variable domain: GAGVSQSPRYKVAKRGQDVALRCDPISGHVSLFWYQQALGQGPEFLTYFQNEAQLDKSGLPSDRFFAERPEGSVSTLKIQRTQQEDSAVYLCASSPPVQAGVYEQYFGPGTRLTVT.

The chain combines TRBV29-1 with TRBJ1-1; unclear D gene. V was trimmed by 3 bases and J by 6 bases, leaving 14 bases between them. Germline lookup yields CDR1 SQVTM and CDR2 ANQGSEA. The CDR3 has 13 amino acids. The CDR3 sequence is CSVDRGQGAEAFF. The CDR3 DNA follows: TGCAGCGTTGACAGAGGGCAAGGAGCTGAAGCTTTCTTT.

The chain recombines TRBV19 with TRBJ1-3, with a possible D match to TRBD1 (5 bases). This CDR3 spans 14 amino acids. Germline CDR1 is LNHDA and CDR2 is SQIVND (reference sequence). V lost 6 bases and J lost 0, with 9 bases in between. CDR3 DNA sequence: TGTGCCAGTAGACAGGCCAGCTCTGGAAACACCATATATTTT. This gives the protein CASRQASSGNTIYF.

The rearrangement uses TRBV6-5 and TRBJ1-2; 8 bases map to TRBD1. This CDR3 contains 13 residues. The V segment lost 8 bases and the J segment 5 bases; nucleotides outside the gene matches: 7. CDR1 is MNHEY, CDR2 SVGAGI, per germline. The CDR3 is CASGQGDNYGYTF. CDR3 DNA: TGTGCCAGCGGACAGGGTGATAATTATGGCTACACCTTC.

The rearrangement joins TRBV9 to TRBJ2-1; 8 nucleotides agree with TRBD2. Germline CDR1 is SGDLS and CDR2 is YYNGEE. Losses at the gene ends were 1 base for V and 10 bases for J; bases not matched to a gene: 7. This CDR3 contains 14 residues. DNA for the CDR3: TGTGCCAGCAGCGTAAAAGCGGGAGTGAACGAGCAGTTCTTC. Translated: CASSVKAGVNEQFF.

V and J are TRBV5-6 and TRBJ2-3; the D is unclear. This CDR3 has 12 residues. Trimming stripped 4 bases from V and 2 bases from J, with 5 bases between. Germline V gene data show CDR1 as SGHDT and CDR2 as YYEEEE. DNA for the CDR3: TGTGCCAGCAGCGACTCCACAGATACGCAGTATTTT. Translating it yields CASSDSTDTQYF.

The chain couples TRBV15 to TRBJ1-6, with 7 bases fitting TRBD1. Per germline, CDR1 LNHNV and CDR2 YYDKDF (reference sequence). The CDR3 is 17 amino acids. The ends lost 5 bases at V and 7 bases at J; junction bases unmatched: 14. The CDR3 reads CATSPFGDRDTNSPLHF. DNA of the CDR3: TGTGCCACCAGCCCTTTCGGCGACAGGGATACCAATTCACCCCTCCACTTT.

The chain joins TRBV7-9 to TRBJ2-1; no reliable D call. CDR1 SEHNR and CDR2 FQNEAQ come from the germline V gene (reference sequence). V was trimmed by 2 bases and J by 8 bases, leaving 10 bases between them. This CDR3 spans 13 amino acids. The chain's CDR3 is CASSLPSFYEQFF. CDR3 DNA: TGTGCCAGCAGCTTACCTAGTTTCTATGAGCAGTTCTTC.

A note on this clone: Distinct nucleotide sequences in the sample also encode this CDR3. The J gene is TRBJ1-2, the V gene TRBV5-1; D unresolved. Per germline, CDR1 SGHRS and CDR2 YFSETQ. The CDR3 covers 13 residues. Trimming removed 3 bases at V and 4 bases at J, with 10 bases between. The CDR3 region has the DNA TGCGCCAGCAGCTCGGGTGTAGGCTATGGCTACACCTTC. It encodes CASSSGVGYGYTF.

The chain has TRBV7-3 and TRBJ2-7, with 11 bases fitting TRBD2. After removal of 2 bases from V and 1 base from J, the junction contained 1 base not matched to a gene. The length of the CDR3 is 15 residues. CDR1 is SGHTA, CDR2 FQGTGA, per germline. CDR3 loop: CASSLGTSGSYEQYF. CDR3 sequence (DNA): TGTGCCAGCAGCTTAGGGACTAGCGGATCCTACGAGCAGTACTTC.

The chain recombines TRBV6-1 with TRBJ2-1, with 10 bases fitting TRBD1. V lost 6 bases, J lost 5 bases, and 7 bases stayed unmatched. The CDR3 is 15 amino acids. The germline gives CDR1 MNHNS, CDR2 SASEGT. CDR3 residues: CASRTGTGANNEQFF. In DNA form, the CDR3 reads TGTGCCAGCAGAACCGGGACAGGGGCGAACAATGAGCAGTTCTTC.

The CDR3 is CASTPGQGGEKLFF. The CDR3 bases are TGTGCCAGCACCCCGGGACAGGGGGGTGAAAAACTGTTTTTT. The chain is built from TRBV6-6 and TRBJ1-4, with 11 bases identical to TRBD1. Germline V gene sequence: CDR1 MNHNY, CDR2 SVGAGI (reference sequence). J gave up 7 bases and V 7 bases, and 5 bases lay outside the gene matches. The CDR3 runs 14 residues.